This note documents a single TCR beta chain sequence. As yet, its antigen is unknown. The data are from a study of cytomegalovirus exposure and HLA in healthy donors. Study conclusions and caveats: Per a prior analysis, the majority of TCR beta V segments were productive roughly 90% or roughly 30% of the time. TCR beta chains numbering 164 were designated cytomegalovirus-associated. Most TCR sequences showed up rarely, but some public TCRs showed up in many donors.

Use of 60 Vbeta and 13 Jbeta primers characterized the PCR. This table comes from immunoSEQ multiplex PCR, and its TCRdb copy is limited to in-frame clones, with some not included. Among about 200,000 clones listed, approximately 78% were seen once. V shed 9 bases, J shed 0 bases, and the junction held 7 bases outside the gene matches. The CDR3 is 15 residues long. Germline-derived CDR1 and CDR2 are SNHLY and FYNNEI. This TCR came from a woman in her late teens or twenties in good health and CMV-seronegative. The sequenced material came from PBMCs. The chain links TRBV2 to TRBJ2-7; 11 nucleotides line up with TRBD2. CDR3 sequence (DNA): TGTGCCAGGGGGACTAGCGGTATAAGCTCCTACGAGCAGTACTTC. Protein sequence: CARGTSGISSYEQYF.